This is a list of T cell receptor beta chains from one sample in a study of blood T cell repertoires in COVID-19. Clones were sequenced by immunoSEQ multiplex PCR, and TCRdb holds only the in-frame ones, with some missing. The data contain roughly 93,000 clones, roughly 80% of them singletons. The source material was peripheral blood. The receptors were sampled from a woman of 80 years or more with acute or convalescent COVID-19. The CDR3 runs from the conserved cysteine through the conserved F or W. D genes are given only for firm matches. Clone size is given for some rows only: seen once, a few or many times, or a class if the clone is expanded.

>15|TRBJ1-2|few|TRBD1|TRBV28
TGTGCCAGCAGGGCGACAGGGGCGCTGAACTATGGCTACACCTTC
CASRATGALNYGYTF
>13|TRBJ1-1|.|.|TRBV18
TGTGCCAGCCGATTGGACACGAACACTGAAGCTTTCTTT
CASRLDTNTEAFF
>14|TRBJ1-4|.|TRBD1|TRBV6-5
TGTGCCAGCAGAAATACAGGGGGGCTTGAAAAACTGTTTTTT
CASRNTGGLEKLFF
>12|TRBJ1-2|.|.|TRBV2
TGTGCCAGCAGTTCGCTAGGTAGTGGCTACACCTTC
CASSSLGSGYTF
>14|TRBJ2-2|.|.|TRBV28
TGTGCCAGCAGTTGGAGAATAAACACCGGGGAGCTGTTTTTT
CASSWRINTGELFF
>15|TRBJ1-3|.|.|TRBV9
TGTGCCAGCAGCGTAGGGGACTTCTCTGGAAACACCATATATTTT
CASSVGDFSGNTIYF
>14|TRBJ1-3|.|.|TRBV10-3
TGTGCCATCAGTGAGTCGACAGCTGGAAACACCATATATTTT
CAISESTAGNTIYF
>18|TRBJ2-3|.|TRBD2|TRBV9
TGTGCCAGCAGCGTTGGGACTAGCGGGGGTTTCCTTAGGGATACGCAGTATTTT
CASSVGTSGGFLRDTQYF
>15|TRBJ2-7|.|TRBD1|TRBV6-5
TGTGCCAGCAGCCTTAAGGGACAGACAACCTACGAGCAGTACTTC
CASSLKGQTTYEQYF
>14|TRBJ1-2|.|.|TRBV2
TGTGCCAGCAGGGAGGGGCAGAGGATCTATGGCTACACCTTC
CASREGQRIYGYTF
>15|TRBJ2-3|few|.|TRBV7-2
TGTGCCAGCAGCTTACAGGATCTTAGCACAGATACGCAGTATTTT
CASSLQDLSTDTQYF
>15|TRBJ2-3|few|.|TRBV5-1
TGCGCCAGCAGCTTGGTACAGCCCTTTACAGATACGCAGTATTTT
CASSLVQPFTDTQYF
>17|TRBJ2-6|few|.|TRBV5-6
TGTGCCAGCAGCGCCTCTACAGGGAACACTGGGGCCAACGTCCTGACTTTC
CASSASTGNTGANVLTF
>14|TRBJ2-3|.|TRBD2|TRBV18
TGTGCCAGCTCACCAAGCGGGGGGCTAGATACGCAGTATTTT
CASSPSGGLDTQYF
>14|TRBJ1-2|.|.|TRBV5-4
TGTGCCAGCAGCCCTCAAACAGGGATCTATGGCTACACCTTC
CASSPQTGIYGYTF
>18|TRBJ1-5|.|TRBD1|TRBV28
TGTGCCAGCAGTTACCCGGGACAGGGATTTTGGAGCAATCAGCCCCAGCATTTT
CASSYPGQGFWSNQPQHF
>15|TRBJ1-4|once|.|TRBV4-3
TGCGCCAGCAGCCCCCGGGGAAGAACTAATGAAAAACTGTTTTTT
CASSPRGRTNEKLFF
>15|TRBJ2-7|.|.|TRBV27
TGTGCCAGCAGTCCTCGACGGCCAGGGGATTACGAGCAGTACTTC
CASSPRRPGDYEQYF
>16|TRBJ1-6|.|TRBD1|TRBV5-5
TGTGCCAGCAGCTTGGGGCCTGACAGGGTGAATTCACCCCTCCACTTT
CASSLGPDRVNSPLHF
>15|TRBJ2-7|.|.|TRBV28
TGTGCCAGCAGTTTAGGGATTAAACAGGGACGCGAGCAGTACTTC
CASSLGIKQGREQYF
>14|TRBJ1-6|few|.|TRBV30
TGTGCCTGGAGTAACAACAGGAATAATTCACCCCTCCACTTT
CAWSNNRNNSPLHF
>15|TRBJ1-1|few|.|TRBV28
TGTGCCAGCAGAGGTGTGAGAACAGGGCGAACTGAAGCTTTCTTT
CASRGVRTGRTEAFF
>15|TRBJ2-2|few|.|TRBV5-1
TGCGCCAGCAGCCCCCATTCCAAGAACACCGGGGAGCTGTTTTTT
CASSPHSKNTGELFF
>13|TRBJ2-5|.|TRBD1|TRBV11-2
TGTGCCAGCAGCGTACAGGGGAAGGAGACCCAGTACTTC
CASSVQGKETQYF
>15|TRBJ2-1|.|.|TRBV9
TGTGCCAGCAGCCCCGCCGGGGAACGGACTCGGGAGCAGTTCTTC
CASSPAGERTREQFF
>15|TRBJ1-2|.|TRBD1|TRBV3-1/TRBV3-2
TGTGCCAGCAGCCACGGGACAGGGGAACGGGGTGGCTACACCTTC
CASSHGTGERGGYTF
>15|TRBJ2-2|once|TRBD1|TRBV7-7
TGTGCCAGCAGCCCTACAGGGGGGTCGACCGGGGAGCTGTTTTTT
CASSPTGGSTGELFF
>17|TRBJ1-3|.|.|TRBV3-1/TRBV3-2
TGTGCCAGCAGCCACCGCAGGGGATCTCCCTCTGGAAACACCATATATTTT
CASSHRRGSPSGNTIYF
>18|TRBJ1-6|once|TRBD1|TRBV3-1/TRBV3-2
TGTGCCAGCAGCCAAGTTAGGGGACAGCGTTATCTTAATTCACCCCTCCACTTT
CASSQVRGQRYLNSPLHF
>15|TRBJ1-3|.|.|TRBV6-5
TGTGCCAGCAGGCACCACAGCACCTCTGGAAACACCATATATTTT
CASRHHSTSGNTIYF
>13|TRBJ1-2|few|TRBD1|TRBV5-1
TGCGCCAGCAGGGGACAGGTAGACTATGGCTACACCTTC
CASRGQVDYGYTF
>17|TRBJ2-2|.|.|TRBV11-3
TGTGCCAGCAGCTTAGATCAATCCCGGGGTGGGTCCGGGGAGCTGTTTTTT
CASSLDQSRGGSGELFF
>16|TRBJ2-3|.|TRBD2|TRBV27
TGTGCCAGCAGTTTAGGCGGGGGAGAGAACACAGATACGCAGTATTTT
CASSLGGGENTDTQYF
>12|TRBJ1-1|.|.|TRBV29-1
TGCAGCTGTAGCCACGGGAACACTGAAGCTTTCTTT
CSCSHGNTEAFF
>15|TRBJ1-5|.|.|TRBV2
TGTGCCAGCAGTGAGATGGGGGCGTCTGATCAGCCCCAGCATTTT
CASSEMGASDQPQHF
>15|TRBJ2-3|.|.|TRBV6-5
TGTGCCAGCAGCCGATTAGCCGGAAGCACAGATACGCAGTATTTT
CASSRLAGSTDTQYF
>14|TRBJ2-2|.|.|TRBV19
TGTGCCAGTTCCCGAACCAAGACTACCGGGGAGCTGTTTTTT
CASSRTKTTGELFF